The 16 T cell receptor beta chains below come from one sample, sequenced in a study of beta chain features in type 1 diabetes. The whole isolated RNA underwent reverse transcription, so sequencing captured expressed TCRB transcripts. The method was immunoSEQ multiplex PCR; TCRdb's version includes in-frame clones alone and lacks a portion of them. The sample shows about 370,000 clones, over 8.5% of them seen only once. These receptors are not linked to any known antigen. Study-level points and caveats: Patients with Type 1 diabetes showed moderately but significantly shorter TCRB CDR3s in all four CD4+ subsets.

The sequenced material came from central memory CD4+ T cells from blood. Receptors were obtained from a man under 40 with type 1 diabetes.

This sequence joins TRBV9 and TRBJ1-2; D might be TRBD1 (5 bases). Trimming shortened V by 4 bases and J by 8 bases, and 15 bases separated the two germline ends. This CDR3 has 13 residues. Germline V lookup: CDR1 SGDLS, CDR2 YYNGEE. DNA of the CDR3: TGTGCCAGCAGCAGGGACCTCACGGGAGGCTACACCTTC. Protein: CASSRDLTGGYTF.

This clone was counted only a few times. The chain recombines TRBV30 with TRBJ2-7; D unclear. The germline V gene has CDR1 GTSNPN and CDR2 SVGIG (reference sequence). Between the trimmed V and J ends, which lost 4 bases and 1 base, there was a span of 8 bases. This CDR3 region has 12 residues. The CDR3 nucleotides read TGTGCCTGGACAGTAGGGTCCTACGAGCAGTACTTC. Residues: CAWTVGSYEQYF.

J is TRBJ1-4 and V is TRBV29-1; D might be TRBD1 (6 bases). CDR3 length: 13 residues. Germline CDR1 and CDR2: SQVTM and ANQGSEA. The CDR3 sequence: CSSRTGSGEKLFF. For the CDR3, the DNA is TGCAGTTCCCGAACAGGGTCGGGTGAAAAACTGTTTTTT.

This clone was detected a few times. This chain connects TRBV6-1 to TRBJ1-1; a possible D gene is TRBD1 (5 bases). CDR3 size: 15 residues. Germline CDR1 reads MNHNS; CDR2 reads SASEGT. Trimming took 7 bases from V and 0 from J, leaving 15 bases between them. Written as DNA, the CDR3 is TGTGCCAGCAAGGGGAGCGCCTCCCTGAACACTGAAGCTTTCTTT. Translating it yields CASKGSASLNTEAFF.

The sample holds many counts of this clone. The CDR3 spells CASSSPGWAETQYF. Written as DNA, the CDR3 is TGTGCCAGCAGCTCCCCCGGGTGGGCTGAGACCCAGTACTTC. The V call is TRBV14, the J call TRBJ2-5; D not resolved. CDR1 and CDR2 (germline): SGHDN, FVKESK. The CDR3 covers 14 residues. Trimming pared 5 bases from V and 5 bases from J, leaving 15 bases between.

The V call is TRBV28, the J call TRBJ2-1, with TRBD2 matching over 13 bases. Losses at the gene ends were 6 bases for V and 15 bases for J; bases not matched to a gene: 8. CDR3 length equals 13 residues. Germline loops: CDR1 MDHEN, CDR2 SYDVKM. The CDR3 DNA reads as TGTGCCAGCAGCTCCGGGACTAGCGGGATTTGGTTCTTC. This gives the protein CASSSGTSGIWFF.

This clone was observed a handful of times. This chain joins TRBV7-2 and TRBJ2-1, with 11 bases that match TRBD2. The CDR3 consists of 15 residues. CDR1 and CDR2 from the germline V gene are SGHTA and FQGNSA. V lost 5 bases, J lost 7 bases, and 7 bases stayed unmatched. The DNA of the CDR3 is TGTGCCAGCAGCCCCGCCCTAGCGGGAGGTAATGAGCAGTTCTTC. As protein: CASSPALAGGNEQFF.

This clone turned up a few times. The CDR3 sequence: CASSPDQVRYEQYF. CDR3 bases: TGTGCCAGCAGCCCCGATCAGGTTCGATACGAGCAGTACTTC. V is TRBV5-4 and J is TRBJ2-7; no clear D gene. The CDR3 extends over 14 amino acids. With 4 bases removed from V and 4 bases from J, the gap between germline ends came to 15 bases. CDR1 SGHNT and CDR2 YYREEE come from the germline V gene (reference sequence).

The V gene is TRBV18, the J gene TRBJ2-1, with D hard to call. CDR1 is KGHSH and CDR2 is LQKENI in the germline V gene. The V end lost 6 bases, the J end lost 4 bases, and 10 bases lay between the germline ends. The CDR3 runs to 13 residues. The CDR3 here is CASSIGIYNEQFF. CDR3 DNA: TGTGCCAGCTCGATAGGGATTTACAATGAGCAGTTCTTC.

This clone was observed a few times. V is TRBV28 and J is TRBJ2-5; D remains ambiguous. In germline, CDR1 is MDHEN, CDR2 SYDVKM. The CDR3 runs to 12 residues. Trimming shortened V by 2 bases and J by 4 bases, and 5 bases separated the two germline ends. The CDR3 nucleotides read TGTGCCAGCAGTTTAAATCGAGAGACCCAGTACTTC. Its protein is CASSLNRETQYF. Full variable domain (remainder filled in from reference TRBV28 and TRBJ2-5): DVKVTQSSRYLVKRTGEKVFLECVQDMDHENMFWYRQDPGLGLRLIYFSYDVKMKEKGDIPEGYSVSREKKERFSLILESASTNQTSMYLCASSLNRETQYFGPGTRLLVL.

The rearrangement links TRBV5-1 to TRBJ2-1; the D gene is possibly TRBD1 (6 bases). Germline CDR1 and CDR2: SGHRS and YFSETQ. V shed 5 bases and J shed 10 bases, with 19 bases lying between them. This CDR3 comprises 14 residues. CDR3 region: CASRQGTGPNEQFF. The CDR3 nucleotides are TGCGCCAGCAGGCAGGGGACCGGGCCTAACGAGCAGTTCTTC.

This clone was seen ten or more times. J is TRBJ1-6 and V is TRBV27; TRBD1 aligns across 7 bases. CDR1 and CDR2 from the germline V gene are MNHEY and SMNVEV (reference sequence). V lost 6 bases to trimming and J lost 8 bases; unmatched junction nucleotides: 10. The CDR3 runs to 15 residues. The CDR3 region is CASSRQTGRDSPLHF. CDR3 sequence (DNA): TGTGCCAGCAGCCGACAGACAGGGAGGGATTCACCCCTCCACTTT.

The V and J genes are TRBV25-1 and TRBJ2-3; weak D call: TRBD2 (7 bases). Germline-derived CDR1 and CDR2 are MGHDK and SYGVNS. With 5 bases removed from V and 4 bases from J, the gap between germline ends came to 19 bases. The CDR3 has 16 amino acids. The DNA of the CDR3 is TGTGCCAGCAGTTCAGCGTCGGGGGGCGACCCAGATACGCAGTATTTT. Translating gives CASSSASGGDPDTQYF.

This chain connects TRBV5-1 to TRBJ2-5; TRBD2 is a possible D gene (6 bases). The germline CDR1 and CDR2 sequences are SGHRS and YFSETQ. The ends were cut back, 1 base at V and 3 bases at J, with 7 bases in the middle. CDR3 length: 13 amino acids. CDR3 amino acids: CASSLTGEETQYF. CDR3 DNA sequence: TGCGCCAGCAGCTTGACGGGGGAAGAGACCCAGTACTTC.

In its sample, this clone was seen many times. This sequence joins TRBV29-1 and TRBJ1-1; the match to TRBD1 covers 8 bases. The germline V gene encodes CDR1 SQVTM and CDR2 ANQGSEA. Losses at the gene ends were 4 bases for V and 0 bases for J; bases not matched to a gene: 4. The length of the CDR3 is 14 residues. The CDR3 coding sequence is TGCAGCGTTGTCCAGGGGGCCATGAACACTGAAGCTTTCTTT. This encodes CSVVQGAMNTEAFF.

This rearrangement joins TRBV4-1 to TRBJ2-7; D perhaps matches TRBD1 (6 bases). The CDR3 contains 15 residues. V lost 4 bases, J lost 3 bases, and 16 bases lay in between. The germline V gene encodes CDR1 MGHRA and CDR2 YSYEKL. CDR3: CASSLQQGEIYEQYF. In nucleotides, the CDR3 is TGCGCCAGCAGCCTCCAACAGGGAGAGATCTACGAGCAGTACTTC.